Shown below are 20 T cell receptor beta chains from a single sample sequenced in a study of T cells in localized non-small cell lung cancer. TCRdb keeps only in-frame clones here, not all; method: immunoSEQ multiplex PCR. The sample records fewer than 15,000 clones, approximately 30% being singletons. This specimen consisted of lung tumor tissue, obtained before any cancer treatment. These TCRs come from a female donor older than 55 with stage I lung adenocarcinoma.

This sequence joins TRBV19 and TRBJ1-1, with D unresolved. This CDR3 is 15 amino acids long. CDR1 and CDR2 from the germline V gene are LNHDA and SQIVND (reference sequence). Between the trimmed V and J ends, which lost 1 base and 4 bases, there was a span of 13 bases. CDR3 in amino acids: CASSIGTTVGTEAFF. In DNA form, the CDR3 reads TGTGCCAGTAGTATAGGGACGACGGTGGGCACTGAAGCTTTCTTT.

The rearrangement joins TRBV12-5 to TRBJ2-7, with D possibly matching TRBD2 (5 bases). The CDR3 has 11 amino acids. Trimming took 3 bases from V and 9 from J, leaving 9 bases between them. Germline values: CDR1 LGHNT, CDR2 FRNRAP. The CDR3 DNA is TGTGCTAGTGGTTTTGAGGGTGCGCAGTACTTC. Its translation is CASGFEGAQYF.

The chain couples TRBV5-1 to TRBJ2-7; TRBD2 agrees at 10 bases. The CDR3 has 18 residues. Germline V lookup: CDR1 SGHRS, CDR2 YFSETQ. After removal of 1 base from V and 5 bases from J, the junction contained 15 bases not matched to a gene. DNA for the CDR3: TGCGCCAGCAGCTTGATCGGCTTTCGAGCGGGAGGGCCCCACGAGCAGTACTTC. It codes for CASSLIGFRAGGPHEQYF.

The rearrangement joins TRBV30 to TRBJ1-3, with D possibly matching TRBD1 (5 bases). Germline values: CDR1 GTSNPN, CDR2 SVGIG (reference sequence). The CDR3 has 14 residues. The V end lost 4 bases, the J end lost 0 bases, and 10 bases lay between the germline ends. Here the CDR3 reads CAWMDKNSGNTIYF. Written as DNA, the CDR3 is TGTGCCTGGATGGACAAAAACTCTGGAAACACCATATATTTT.

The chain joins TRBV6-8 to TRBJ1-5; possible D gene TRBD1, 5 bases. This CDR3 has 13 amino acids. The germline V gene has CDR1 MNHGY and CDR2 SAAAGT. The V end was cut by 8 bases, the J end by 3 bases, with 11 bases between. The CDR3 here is CASVLGVNQPQHF. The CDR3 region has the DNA TGTGCCAGCGTTTTGGGGGTCAATCAGCCCCAGCATTTT.

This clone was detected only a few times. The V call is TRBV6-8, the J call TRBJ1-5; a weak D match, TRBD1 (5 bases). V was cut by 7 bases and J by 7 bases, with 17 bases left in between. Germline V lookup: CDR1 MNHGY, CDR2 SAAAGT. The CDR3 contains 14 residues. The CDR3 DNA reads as TGTGCCAGCACCCCCAGGGCAGGGTACCAGCCCCAGCATTTT. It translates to CASTPRAGYQPQHF.

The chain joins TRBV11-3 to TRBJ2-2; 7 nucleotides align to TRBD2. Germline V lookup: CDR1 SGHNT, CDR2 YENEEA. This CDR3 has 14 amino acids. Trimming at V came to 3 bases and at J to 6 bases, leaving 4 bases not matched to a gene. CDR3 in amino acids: CASSFRLAAGELFF. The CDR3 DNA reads TGTGCCAGCAGCTTCCGACTAGCCGCCGGGGAGCTGTTTTTT.

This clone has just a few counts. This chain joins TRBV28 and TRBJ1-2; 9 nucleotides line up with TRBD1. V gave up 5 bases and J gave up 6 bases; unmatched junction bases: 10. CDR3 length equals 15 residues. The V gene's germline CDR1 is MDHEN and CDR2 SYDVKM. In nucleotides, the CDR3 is TGTGCCAGCAGTAAACCGGGACAGGGCATCCATGGCTACACCTTC. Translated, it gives CASSKPGQGIHGYTF.

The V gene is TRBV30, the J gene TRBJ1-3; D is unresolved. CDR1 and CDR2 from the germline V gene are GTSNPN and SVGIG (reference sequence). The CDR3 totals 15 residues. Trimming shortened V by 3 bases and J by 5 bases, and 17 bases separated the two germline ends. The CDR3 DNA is TGTGCCTGGAGCAGGCCGGGAAGGAGCAGAAACACCATATATTTT. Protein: CAWSRPGRSRNTIYF.

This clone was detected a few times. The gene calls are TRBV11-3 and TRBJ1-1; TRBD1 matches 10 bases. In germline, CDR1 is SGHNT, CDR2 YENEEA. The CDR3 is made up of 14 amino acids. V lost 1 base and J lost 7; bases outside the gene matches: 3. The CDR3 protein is CASSLGQGADEAFF. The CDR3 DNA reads TGTGCCAGCAGCTTAGGACAGGGGGCAGATGAAGCTTTCTTT.

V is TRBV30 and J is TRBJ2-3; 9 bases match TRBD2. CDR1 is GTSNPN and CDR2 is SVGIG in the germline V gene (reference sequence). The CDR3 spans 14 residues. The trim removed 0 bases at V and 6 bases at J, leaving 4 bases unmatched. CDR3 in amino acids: CAWSVGGGVDTQYF. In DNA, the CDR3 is TGTGCCTGGAGTGTCGGCGGGGGGGTGGATACGCAGTATTTT.

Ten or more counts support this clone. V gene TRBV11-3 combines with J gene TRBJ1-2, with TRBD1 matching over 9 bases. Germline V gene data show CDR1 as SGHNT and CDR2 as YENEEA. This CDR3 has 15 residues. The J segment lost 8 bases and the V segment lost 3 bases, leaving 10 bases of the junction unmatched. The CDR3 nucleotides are TGTGCCAGCAGCTTGGACCTACAGGGGACAGGGGGCTACACCTTC. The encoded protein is CASSLDLQGTGGYTF.

CDR3 DNA sequence: TGTGCCAGTAGTACCGGACAGGGCTATGGCTACACCTTC. It yields the protein CASSTGQGYGYTF. The chain combines TRBV19 with TRBJ1-2; 8 bases align to TRBD1. This CDR3 is 13 amino acids long. The germline CDR1 and CDR2 sequences are LNHDA and SQIVND (reference sequence). Trimming removed 4 bases from V and 4 bases from J; junction bases left unmatched: 2.

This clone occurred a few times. CDR3 amino acids: CASSMTGGETPLHF. The CDR3 DNA follows: TGTGCCAGTAGTATGACAGGGGGCGAGACACCCCTCCACTTT. The genes are TRBV19 and TRBJ1-6; TRBD1 aligns across 10 bases. The CDR3 has 14 residues. V dropped 3 bases and J dropped 11; count of bases not matched to a gene: 4. The germline V gene has CDR1 LNHDA and CDR2 SQIVND (reference sequence).

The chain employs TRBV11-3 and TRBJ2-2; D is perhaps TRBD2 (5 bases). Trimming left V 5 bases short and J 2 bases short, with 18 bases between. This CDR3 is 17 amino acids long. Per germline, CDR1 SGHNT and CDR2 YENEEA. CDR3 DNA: TGTGCCAGCAGCCCCCGGGGTACCGGATATAACACCGGGGAGCTGTTTTTT. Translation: CASSPRGTGYNTGELFF.

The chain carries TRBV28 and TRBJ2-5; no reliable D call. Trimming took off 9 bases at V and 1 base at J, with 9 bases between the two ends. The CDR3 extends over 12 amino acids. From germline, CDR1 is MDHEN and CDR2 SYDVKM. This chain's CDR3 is CASRTTQETQYF. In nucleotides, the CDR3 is TGTGCCAGTAGAACAACCCAAGAGACCCAGTACTTC.

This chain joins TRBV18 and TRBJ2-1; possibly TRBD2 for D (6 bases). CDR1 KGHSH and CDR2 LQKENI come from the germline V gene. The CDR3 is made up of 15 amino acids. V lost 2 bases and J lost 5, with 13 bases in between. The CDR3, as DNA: TGTGCCAGCTCACCATGGGAGACTAGAAACAATGAGCAGTTCTTC. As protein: CASSPWETRNNEQFF.

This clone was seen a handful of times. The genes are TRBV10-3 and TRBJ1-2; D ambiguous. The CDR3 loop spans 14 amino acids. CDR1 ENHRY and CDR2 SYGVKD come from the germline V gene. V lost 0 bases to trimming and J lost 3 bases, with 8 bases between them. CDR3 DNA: TGTGCCATCAGTGAGTCGATGGAGGACTATGGCTACACCTTC. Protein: CAISESMEDYGYTF.

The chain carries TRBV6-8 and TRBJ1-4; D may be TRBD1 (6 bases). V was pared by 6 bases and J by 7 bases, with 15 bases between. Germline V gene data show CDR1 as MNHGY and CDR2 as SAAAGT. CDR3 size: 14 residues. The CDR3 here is CASSYPGVAEKLFF. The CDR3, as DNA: TGTGCCAGCAGCTACCCAGGGGTGGCTGAAAAACTGTTTTTT.

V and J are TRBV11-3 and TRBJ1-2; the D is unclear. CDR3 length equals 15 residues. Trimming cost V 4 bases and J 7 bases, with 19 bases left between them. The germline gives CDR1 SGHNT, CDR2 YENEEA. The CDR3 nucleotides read TGTGCCAGCAGCTCACTAACCCTTGACCTCGGTGGCTACACCTTC. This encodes CASSSLTLDLGGYTF. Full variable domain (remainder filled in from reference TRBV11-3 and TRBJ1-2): EAGVVQSPRYKIIEKKQPVAFWCNPISGHNTLYWYLQNLGQGPELLIRYENEEAVDDSQLPKDRFSAERLKGVDSTLKIQPAELGDSAVYLCASSSLTLDLGGYTFGSGTRLTVV.